A single sample is the source of the 21 T cell receptor beta chains below, sequenced in a study of cytomegalovirus exposure and HLA in healthy donors. PCR employed 60 Vbeta and 13 Jbeta primers. Method: immunoSEQ multiplex PCR; TCRdb's copy keeps in-frame clones and lacks some. Of about 140,000 clones listed, around 85% are singletons. Sequencing was performed on PBMCs. The receptors here all came from a female donor in good health and CMV-seronegative.

The rearrangement links TRBV5-1 to TRBJ1-5, with 11 bases fitting TRBD1. With V trimmed by 4 bases and J by 4 bases, 4 bases remained unmatched. Germline CDR1 is SGHRS and CDR2 is YFSETQ. The CDR3 runs to 15 residues. The CDR3 coding sequence is TGCGCCAGCAGCGCCGGGACAGGGGGAAATCAGCCCCAGCATTTT. Residues: CASSAGTGGNQPQHF.

The chain is built from TRBV19 and TRBJ1-3; D unclear. The length of the CDR3 is 13 residues. Between the trimmed V and J ends, which lost 5 bases and 2 bases, there was a span of 7 bases. Germline CDR1 is LNHDA and CDR2 is SQIVND (reference sequence). In DNA form, the CDR3 reads TGTGCCAGTAGTGCTGAGGCTGGAAACACCATATATTTT. Encoded protein: CASSAEAGNTIYF. Filled out from reference TRBV19 and TRBJ1-3, the complete variable domain reads DGGITQSPKYLFRKEGQNVTLSCEQNLNHDAMYWYRQDPGQGLRLIYYSQIVNDFQKGDIAEGYSVSREKKESFPLTVTSAQKNPTAFYLCASSAEAGNTIYFGEGSWLTVV.

The chain employs TRBV13 and TRBJ2-7; TRBD1 is a possible D gene (6 bases). The CDR3 length is 14 residues. Trimming removed 5 bases at V and 2 bases at J, with 13 bases between. CDR1 is PRHDT and CDR2 is FYEKMQ in the germline V gene (reference sequence). This CDR3 reads CASSPGQKPYEQYF. The DNA for the CDR3 is TGTGCCAGCAGCCCCGGACAGAAACCCTACGAGCAGTACTTC.

This rearrangement joins TRBV6-5 to TRBJ1-4; maybe TRBD1 (5 bases). The CDR3 totals 15 residues. V lost 0 bases and J 8 bases, leaving 13 bases between the germline ends. CDR1 MNHEY and CDR2 SVGAGI come from the germline V gene. CDR3 DNA sequence: TGTGCCAGCAGTTACTCCCAGGGTGTCGGGGAAAAACTGTTTTTT. Its protein is CASSYSQGVGEKLFF.

The chain recombines TRBV18 with TRBJ1-5; a weak D match, TRBD1 (6 bases). V shed 0 bases and J shed 5 bases, with 8 bases lying between them. The CDR3 is 14 residues long. Germline CDR1 reads KGHSH; CDR2 reads LQKENI. The CDR3 spells CASSPPAGDQPQHF. DNA of the CDR3: TGTGCCAGCTCACCACCGGCAGGGGATCAGCCCCAGCATTTT.

V gene TRBV7-9 combines with J gene TRBJ1-3; D perhaps matches TRBD1 (6 bases). In germline, CDR1 is SEHNR, CDR2 FQNEAQ (reference sequence). The CDR3 runs 14 residues. The germline V and J ends were trimmed by 5 bases and 1 base, with 9 bases remaining between them. The CDR3 spells CASSTQGSGNTIYF. In DNA form, the CDR3 reads TGTGCCAGCAGCACACAGGGTTCTGGAAACACCATATATTTT.

V and J are TRBV28 and TRBJ2-3; 10 nucleotides match TRBD1. Per germline, CDR1 MDHEN and CDR2 SYDVKM. V gave up 5 bases and J gave up 3 bases; unmatched junction bases: 8. The CDR3 consists of 16 residues. CDR3 in DNA: TGTGCCAGCAGTGCTACGACAGGGGGCTGGACAGATACGCAGTATTTT. Its protein product is CASSATTGGWTDTQYF.

The chain carries TRBV28 and TRBJ2-1; 8 bases align to TRBD1. The CDR3 length is 13 residues. Trimming at V came to 5 bases and at J to 7 bases, leaving 4 bases not matched to a gene. Germline assignment: CDR1 MDHEN and CDR2 SYDVKM. The CDR3 DNA follows: TGTGCCAGCAGTCCACAGGGGGTGAATGAGCAGTTCTTC. Encoded protein: CASSPQGVNEQFF.

V usage is TRBV4-1 and J usage is TRBJ2-7; 8 nucleotides align to TRBD2. Germline lookup yields CDR1 MGHRA and CDR2 YSYEKL. Trimming cost V 4 bases and J 2 bases; bases outside gene matches: 4. The CDR3 length is 14 residues. CDR3 bases: TGCGCCAGCAGCCCGTATAGCGGGGCCTACGAGCAGTACTTC. Translated: CASSPYSGAYEQYF.

The V gene is TRBV27, the J gene TRBJ2-2; 8 positions match TRBD1. The CDR3 contains 18 residues. Germline V gene lookup returns CDR1 MNHEY and CDR2 SMNVEV (reference sequence). V lost 5 bases to trimming and J lost 2 bases; unmatched junction nucleotides: 13. CDR3 bases: TGTGCCAGCAGTCCTAACTCCGGGGGACAGGTTAACACCGGGGAGCTGTTTTTT. This codes for CASSPNSGGQVNTGELFF.

The rearrangement joins TRBV7-9 to TRBJ2-7, with D maybe TRBD2 (7 bases). Per the germline V gene, CDR1 is SEHNR and CDR2 is FQNEAQ (reference sequence). V lost 1 base, J lost 3 bases, and 10 bases lay in between. The CDR3 loop spans 14 amino acids. The CDR3 here is CASSLEGGHYEQYF. CDR3 in DNA: TGTGCCAGCAGCTTAGAGGGGGGGCACTACGAGCAGTACTTC.

The chain has TRBV1 and TRBJ2-1; the table assigns TRBD2, which was not confirmed against the DNA. TRBV1 is annotated as a pseudogene. The CDR3 consists of 19 residues. CDR3 loop: CTSSPGRGLALSSYNEQFF. Here the CDR3 DNA reads TGCACCAGCAGCCCCGGAAGGGGACTAGCTTTGAGCTCCTACAATGAGCAGTTCTTC.

This chain links TRBV29-1 with TRBJ2-2; TRBD1 matches 9 bases. Trimming took 6 bases from V and 5 from J; bases not matched to a gene: 1. Per the germline V gene, CDR1 is SQVTM and CDR2 is ANQGSEA. This CDR3 is 12 amino acids long. The CDR3 spells CSVTGGTGELFF. In DNA, the CDR3 is TGCAGCGTGACAGGGGGGACCGGGGAGCTGTTTTTT.

The V gene is TRBV4-1, the J gene TRBJ1-5, with a weak D call TRBD1 (6 bases). V was shortened by 0 bases and J by 5 bases, with 11 bases between the two germline ends. The CDR3 runs to 15 residues. In germline, CDR1 is MGHRA, CDR2 YSYEKL. The CDR3 DNA sequence: TGCGCCAGCAGCCAAGACCAGGGGTGGGATCAGCCCCAGCATTTT. It codes for CASSQDQGWDQPQHF.

This chain joins TRBV6-4 and TRBJ2-1; 10 positions agree with TRBD2. In germline, CDR1 is MRHNA, CDR2 SNTAGT. V lost 2 bases, J lost 8 bases, and 9 bases stayed unmatched. The CDR3 sequence is 16 residues long. The chain's CDR3 is CASSDKTSGLSDEQFF. The CDR3 DNA reads TGTGCCAGCAGTGACAAGACTAGCGGGCTATCGGATGAGCAGTTCTTC.

The chain recombines TRBV19 with TRBJ2-7; TRBD2 matches at 9 bases. V was clipped by 3 bases and J by 7 bases; unmatched bases: 4. The CDR3 is made up of 13 amino acids. Germline CDR1 LNHDA, CDR2 SQIVND (reference sequence). The DNA of the CDR3 is TGTGCCAGTAGTATTCTAGCGGGACGGGAGCAGTACTTC. Protein product: CASSILAGREQYF. The full variable domain, with the rest looked up from reference TRBV19 and TRBJ2-7, is DGGITQSPKYLFRKEGQNVTLSCEQNLNHDAMYWYRQDPGQGLRLIYYSQIVNDFQKGDIAEGYSVSREKKESFPLTVTSAQKNPTAFYLCASSILAGREQYFGPGTRLTVT.

The V gene is TRBV9, the J gene TRBJ1-1; 7 bases are shared with TRBD1. V was clipped by 4 bases and J by 7 bases; unmatched bases: 7. Germline V lookup: CDR1 SGDLS, CDR2 YYNGEE. CDR3 length: 13 amino acids. The CDR3 sequence is CASSPYWDSEAFF. CDR3 DNA: TGTGCCAGCAGCCCCTACTGGGACAGTGAAGCTTTCTTT. The complete variable domain, with remaining parts taken from reference TRBV9 and TRBJ1-1, reads DSGVTQTPKHLITATGQRVTLRCSPRSGDLSVYWYQQSLDQGLQFLIQYYNGEERAKGNILERFSAQQFPDLHSELNLSSLELGDSALYFCASSPYWDSEAFFGQGTRLTVV.

This clone was found once. This sequence joins TRBV30 and TRBJ1-5; the D is unclear. The length of the CDR3 is 15 residues. Germline values: CDR1 GTSNPN, CDR2 SVGIG (reference sequence). V was pared by 0 bases and J by 0 bases, with 9 bases between. The CDR3 bases are TGTGCCTGGAGTGTTGGACTTTTTAGCAATCAGCCCCAGCATTTT. This sequence encodes CAWSVGLFSNQPQHF.

The CDR3 sequence: CASSSGVLEAFF. The CDR3, as DNA: TGTGCCAGCAGCTCAGGGGTTTTGGAAGCTTTCTTT. The chain uses TRBV5-6 and TRBJ1-1; weak D call: TRBD1 (6 bases). Trimming pared 3 bases from V and 8 bases from J, leaving 11 bases between. CDR1 is SGHDT, CDR2 YYEEEE, per germline. CDR3 length: 12 amino acids.

This chain uses TRBV4-1 with TRBJ2-2; D is undetermined. Trimming cost V 0 bases and J 6 bases, with 8 bases left between them. Germline loops: CDR1 MGHRA, CDR2 YSYEKL. CDR3 length equals 14 residues. DNA for the CDR3: TGCGCCAGCAGCCAAGATCAATTAGCCGGGGAGCTGTTTTTT. It yields the protein CASSQDQLAGELFF.

The rearrangement links TRBV6-5 to TRBJ1-2; D gene uncertain. Trimming removed 0 bases from V and 1 base from J, with 6 bases in between. Germline CDR1 and CDR2: MNHEY and SVGAGI. The CDR3 is 14 residues long. CDR3 DNA sequence: TGTGCCAGCAGTTACTCTGGCAGTAACTATGGCTACACCTTC. It codes for CASSYSGSNYGYTF.